This TCR beta chain was obtained from a study of beta chain features in type 1 diabetes. The V end lost 9 bases, the J end lost 6 bases, and 21 bases lay between the germline ends. CDR1 is MDHEN and CDR2 is SYDVKM in the germline V gene. This CDR3 spans 15 amino acids. Reverse transcribing all isolated RNA meant expressed TCRB transcripts were sequenced. TCRdb's table, derived via immunoSEQ multiplex PCR, lists solely in-frame clones and lacks some. The repertoire holds hundreds of thousands of clones, with around a sixth as singletons. This clone was seen a handful of times. The rearrangement links TRBV28 to TRBJ2-1; D is perhaps TRBD1 or TRBD2 (5 bases each). The receptor comes from a man between 18 and 35 years old in good health. Sequencing used naive CD4+ T cells from blood. In nucleotides, the CDR3 is TGTGCCAGTCGGCCTCGGGACCGACCCCTCAATGAGCAGTTCTTC. Protein: CASRPRDRPLNEQFF.